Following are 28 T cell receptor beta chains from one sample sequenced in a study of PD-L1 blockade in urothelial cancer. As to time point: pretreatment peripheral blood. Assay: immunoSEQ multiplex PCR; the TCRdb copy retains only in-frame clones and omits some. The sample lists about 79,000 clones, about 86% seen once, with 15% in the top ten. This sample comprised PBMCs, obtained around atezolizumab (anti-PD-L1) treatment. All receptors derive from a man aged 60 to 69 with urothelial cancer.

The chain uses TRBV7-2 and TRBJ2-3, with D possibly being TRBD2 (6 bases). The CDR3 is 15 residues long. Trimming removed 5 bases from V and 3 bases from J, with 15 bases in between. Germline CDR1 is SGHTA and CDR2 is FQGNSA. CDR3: CASSQEYRGTDTQYF. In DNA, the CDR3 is TGTGCCAGCAGCCAAGAGTACCGGGGGACAGATACGCAGTATTTT.

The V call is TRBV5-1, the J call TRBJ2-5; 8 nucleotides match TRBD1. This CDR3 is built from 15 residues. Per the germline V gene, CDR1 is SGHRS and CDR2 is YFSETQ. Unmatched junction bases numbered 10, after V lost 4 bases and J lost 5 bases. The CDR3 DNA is TGCGCCAGCAGCCCGCGAGGGACAGGAGGGGAGACCCAGTACTTC. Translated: CASSPRGTGGETQYF.

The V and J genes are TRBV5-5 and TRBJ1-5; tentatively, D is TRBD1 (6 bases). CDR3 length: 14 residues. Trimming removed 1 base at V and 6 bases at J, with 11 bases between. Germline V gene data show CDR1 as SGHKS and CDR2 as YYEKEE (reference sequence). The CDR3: CASSLTGSAQPQHF. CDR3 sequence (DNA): TGTGCCAGCAGCTTGACAGGGAGCGCTCAGCCCCAGCATTTT.

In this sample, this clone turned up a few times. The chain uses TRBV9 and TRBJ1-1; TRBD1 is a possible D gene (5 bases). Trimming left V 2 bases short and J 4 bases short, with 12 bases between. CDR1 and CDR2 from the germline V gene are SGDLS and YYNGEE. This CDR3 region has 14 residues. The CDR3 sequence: CASSVDSWGTEAFF. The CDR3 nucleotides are TGTGCCAGCAGCGTCGACAGTTGGGGCACTGAAGCTTTCTTT.

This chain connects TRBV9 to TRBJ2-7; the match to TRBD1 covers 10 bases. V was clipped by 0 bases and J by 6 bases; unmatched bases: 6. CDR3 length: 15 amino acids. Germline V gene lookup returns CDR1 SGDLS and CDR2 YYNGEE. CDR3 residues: CASSVVGDRGVEQYF. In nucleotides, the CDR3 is TGTGCCAGCAGCGTAGTAGGGGACAGGGGAGTCGAGCAGTACTTC.

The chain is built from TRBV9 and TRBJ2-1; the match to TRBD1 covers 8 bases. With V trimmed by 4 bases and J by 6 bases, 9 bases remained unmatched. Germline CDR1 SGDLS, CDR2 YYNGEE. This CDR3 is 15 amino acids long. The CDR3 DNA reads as TGTGCCAGCAGCTTGACAGGGGACTGGGGCAATGAGCAGTTCTTC. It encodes CASSLTGDWGNEQFF.

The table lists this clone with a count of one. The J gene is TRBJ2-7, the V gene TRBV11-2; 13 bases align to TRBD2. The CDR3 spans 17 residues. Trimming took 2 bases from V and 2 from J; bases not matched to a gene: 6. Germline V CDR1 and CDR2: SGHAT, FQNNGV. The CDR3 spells CASSLFSLAGGTYEQYF. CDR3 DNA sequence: TGTGCCAGCAGCTTATTTTCACTAGCGGGGGGGACCTACGAGCAGTACTTC.

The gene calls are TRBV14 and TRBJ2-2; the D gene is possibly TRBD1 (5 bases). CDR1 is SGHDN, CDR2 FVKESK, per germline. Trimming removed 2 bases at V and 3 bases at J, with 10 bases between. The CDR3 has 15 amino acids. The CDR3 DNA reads TGTGCCAGCAGCCAATTTTCAGGGTACACCGGGGAGCTGTTTTTT. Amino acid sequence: CASSQFSGYTGELFF.

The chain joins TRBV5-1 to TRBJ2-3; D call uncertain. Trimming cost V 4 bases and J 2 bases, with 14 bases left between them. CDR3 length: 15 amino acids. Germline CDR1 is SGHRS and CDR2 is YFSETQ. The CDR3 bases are TGCGCCAGCAGCCCGAGTACTACCCACACAGATACGCAGTATTTT. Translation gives CASSPSTTHTDTQYF.

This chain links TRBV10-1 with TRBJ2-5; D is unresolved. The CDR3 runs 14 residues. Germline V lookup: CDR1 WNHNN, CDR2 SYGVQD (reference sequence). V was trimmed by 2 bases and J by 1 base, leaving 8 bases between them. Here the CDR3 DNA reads TGCGCCAGCAGTGAGACAGCTGTCCAAGAGACCCAGTACTTC. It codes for CASSETAVQETQYF.

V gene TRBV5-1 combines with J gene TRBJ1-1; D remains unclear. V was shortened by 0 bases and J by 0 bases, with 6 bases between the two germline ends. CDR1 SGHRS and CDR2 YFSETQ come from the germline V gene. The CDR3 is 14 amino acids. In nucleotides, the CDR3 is TGCGCCAGCAGCTTGGTGAGCTTGAACACTGAAGCTTTCTTT. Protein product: CASSLVSLNTEAFF.

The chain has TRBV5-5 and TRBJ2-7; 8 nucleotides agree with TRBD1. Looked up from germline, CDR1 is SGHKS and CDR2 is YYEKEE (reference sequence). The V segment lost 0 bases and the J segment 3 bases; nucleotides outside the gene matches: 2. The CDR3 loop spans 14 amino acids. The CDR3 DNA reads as TGTGCCAGCAGCTTGGGACAGGGGCTCTACGAGCAGTACTTC. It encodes CASSLGQGLYEQYF. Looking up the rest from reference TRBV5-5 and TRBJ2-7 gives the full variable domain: DAGVTQSPTHLIKTRGQQVTLRCSPISGHKSVSWYQQVLGQGPQFIFQYYEKEERGRGNFPDRFSARQFPNYSSELNVNALLLGDSALYLCASSLGQGLYEQYFGPGTRLTVT.

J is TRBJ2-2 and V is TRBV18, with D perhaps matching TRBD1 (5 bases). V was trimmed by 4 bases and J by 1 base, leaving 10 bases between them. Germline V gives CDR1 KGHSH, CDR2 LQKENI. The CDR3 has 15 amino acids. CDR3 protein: CASSQRQLNTGELFF. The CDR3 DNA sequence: TGTGCCAGCTCACAGAGACAGTTGAACACCGGGGAGCTGTTTTTT.

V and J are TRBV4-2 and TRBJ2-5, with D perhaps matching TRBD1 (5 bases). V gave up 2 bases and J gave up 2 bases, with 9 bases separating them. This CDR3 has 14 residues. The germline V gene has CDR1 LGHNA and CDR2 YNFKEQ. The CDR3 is CASSQNGQQETQYF. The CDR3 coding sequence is TGTGCCAGCAGCCAAAACGGACAACAAGAGACCCAGTACTTC.

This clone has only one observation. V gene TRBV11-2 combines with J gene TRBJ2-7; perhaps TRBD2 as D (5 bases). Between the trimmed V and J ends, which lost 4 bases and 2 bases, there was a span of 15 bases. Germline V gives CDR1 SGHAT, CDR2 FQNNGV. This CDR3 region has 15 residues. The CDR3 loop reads CASSSWRSGTYEQYF. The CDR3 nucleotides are TGTGCCAGCAGCTCCTGGAGGTCGGGTACCTACGAGCAGTACTTC.

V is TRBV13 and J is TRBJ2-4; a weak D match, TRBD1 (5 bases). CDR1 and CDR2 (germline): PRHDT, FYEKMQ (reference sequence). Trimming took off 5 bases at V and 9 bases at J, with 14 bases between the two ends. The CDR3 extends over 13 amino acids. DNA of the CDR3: TGTGCCAGCAGCCTTACAGGTATAGGCATTCAGTACTTC. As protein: CASSLTGIGIQYF.

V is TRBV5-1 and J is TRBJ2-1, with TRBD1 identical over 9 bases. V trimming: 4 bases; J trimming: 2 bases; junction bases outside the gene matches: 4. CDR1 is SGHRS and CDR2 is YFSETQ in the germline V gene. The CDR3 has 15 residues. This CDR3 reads CASSRGQGPYNEQFF. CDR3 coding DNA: TGCGCCAGCAGCCGGGGACAGGGCCCCTACAATGAGCAGTTCTTC.

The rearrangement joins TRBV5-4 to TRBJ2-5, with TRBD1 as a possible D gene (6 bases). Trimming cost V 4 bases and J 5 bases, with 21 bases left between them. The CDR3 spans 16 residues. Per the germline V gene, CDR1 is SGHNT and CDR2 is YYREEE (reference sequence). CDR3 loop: CASSPNPTGFEETQYF. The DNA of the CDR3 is TGTGCCAGCAGCCCCAACCCAACAGGGTTTGAGGAGACCCAGTACTTC.

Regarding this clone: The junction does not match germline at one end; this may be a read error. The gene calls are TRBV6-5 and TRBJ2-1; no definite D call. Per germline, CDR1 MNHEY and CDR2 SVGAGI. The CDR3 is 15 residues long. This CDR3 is CASTYGQPNDNEQFF. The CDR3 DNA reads TGTGCCAGCACTTACGGGCAGCCGAACGACAATGAGCAGTTCTTC.

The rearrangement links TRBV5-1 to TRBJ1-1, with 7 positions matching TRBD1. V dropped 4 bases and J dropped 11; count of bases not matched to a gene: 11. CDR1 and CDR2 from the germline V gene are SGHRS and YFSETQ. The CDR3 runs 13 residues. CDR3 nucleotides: TGCGCCAGCAGCAGGGGGACAGAGTATGAGGCTTTCTTT. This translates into CASSRGTEYEAFF.

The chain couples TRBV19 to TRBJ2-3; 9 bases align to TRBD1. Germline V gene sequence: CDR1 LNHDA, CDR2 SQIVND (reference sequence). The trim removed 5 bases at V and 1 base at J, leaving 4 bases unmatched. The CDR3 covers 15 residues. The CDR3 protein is CASSLQGAGTDTQYF. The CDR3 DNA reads TGTGCCAGTAGTCTACAGGGGGCGGGCACAGATACGCAGTATTTT.

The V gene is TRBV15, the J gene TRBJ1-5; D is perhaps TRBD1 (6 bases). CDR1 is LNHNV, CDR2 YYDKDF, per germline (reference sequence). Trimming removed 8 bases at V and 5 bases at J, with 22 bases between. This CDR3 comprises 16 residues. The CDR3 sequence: CATHNPGGARDQPQHF. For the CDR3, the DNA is TGTGCCACCCATAACCCCGGGGGGGCACGCGATCAGCCCCAGCATTTT. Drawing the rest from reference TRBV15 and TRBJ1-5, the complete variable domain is DAMVIQNPRYQVTQFGKPVTLSCSQTLNHNVMYWYQQKSSQAPKLLFHYYDKDFNNEADTPDNFQSRRPNTSFCFLDIRSPGLGDTAMYLCATHNPGGARDQPQHFGDGTRLSIL.

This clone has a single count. The CDR3 sequence: CASSQEFDRRYQETQYF. In nucleotides, the CDR3 is TGTGCCAGCAGCCAAGAGTTCGACAGGAGGTACCAAGAGACCCAGTACTTC. The V and J genes are TRBV14 and TRBJ2-5, with D possibly matching TRBD1 (6 bases). In germline, CDR1 is SGHDN, CDR2 FVKESK. V was cut by 0 bases and J by 0 bases, with 14 bases left in between. The CDR3 length is 17 residues.

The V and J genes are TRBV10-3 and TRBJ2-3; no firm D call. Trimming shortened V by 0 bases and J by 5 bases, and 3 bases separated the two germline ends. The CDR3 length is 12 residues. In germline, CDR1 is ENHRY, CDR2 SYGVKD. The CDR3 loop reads CAISESGDTQYF. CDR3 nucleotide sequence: TGTGCCATCAGTGAGTCCGGAGATACGCAGTATTTT.

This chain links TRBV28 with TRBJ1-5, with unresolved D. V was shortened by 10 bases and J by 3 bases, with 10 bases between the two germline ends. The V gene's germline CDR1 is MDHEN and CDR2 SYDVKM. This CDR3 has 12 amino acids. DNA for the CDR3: TGTGCCACCACGACTAACAATCAGCCCCAGCATTTT. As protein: CATTTNNQPQHF.

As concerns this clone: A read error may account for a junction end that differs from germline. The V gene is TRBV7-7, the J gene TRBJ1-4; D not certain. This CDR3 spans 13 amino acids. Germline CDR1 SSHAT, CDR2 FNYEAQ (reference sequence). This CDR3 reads CASSTRPGEKLFF. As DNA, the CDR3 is TGTGCTAGCAGCACCCGCCCCGGTGAAAAACTGTTTTTT.

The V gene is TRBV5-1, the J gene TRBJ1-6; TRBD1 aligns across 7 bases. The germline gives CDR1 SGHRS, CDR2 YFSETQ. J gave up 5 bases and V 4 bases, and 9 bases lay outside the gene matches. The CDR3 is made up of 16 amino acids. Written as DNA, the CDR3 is TGCGCCAGCAGCCCCGGGGGACAGCCAAATAATTCACCCCTCCACTTT. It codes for CASSPGGQPNNSPLHF.

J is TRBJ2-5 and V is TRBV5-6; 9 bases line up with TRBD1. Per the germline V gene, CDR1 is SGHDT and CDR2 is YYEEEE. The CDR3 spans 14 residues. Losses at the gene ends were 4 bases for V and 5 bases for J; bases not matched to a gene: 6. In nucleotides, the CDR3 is TGTGCCAGCAGCGGGAACAGGGGGCTGGAGACCCAGTACTTC. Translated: CASSGNRGLETQYF.